The next 7 T cell receptor beta chains were all read from a single sample in a study of OX40 agonist ivuxolimab in advanced cancers. Generated by immunoSEQ multiplex PCR, the TCRdb table keeps only in-frame clones and is missing some. The sample records about 61,000 clones, around 83% being singletons. The specimen comprised CD4+ or CD8+ T cells sorted from blood, sampled in a trial of the OX40 agonist ivuxolimab. These receptor sequences come from an adult with an advanced solid tumor such as melanoma, head and neck, liver or kidney cancer.

This chain joins TRBV11-3 and TRBJ2-1, with D maybe TRBD2 (6 bases). The V gene's germline CDR1 is SGHNT and CDR2 YENEEA. The CDR3 is 14 residues long. V was clipped by 5 bases and J by 6 bases, with 14 bases between them. The CDR3 coding sequence is TGTGCCAGCAGCACCGGACTAAGGGGCAATGAGCAGTTCTTC. It codes for CASSTGLRGNEQFF.

The V and J genes are TRBV5-6 and TRBJ1-2; D gene uncertain. Germline V gene lookup returns CDR1 SGHDT and CDR2 YYEEEE. The CDR3 has 16 amino acids. V was clipped by 4 bases and J by 0 bases, with 16 bases between them. The CDR3 DNA follows: TGTGCCAGCAGCCCCTATCAGCTTGGCACTAACTATGGCTACACCTTC. Translated, it gives CASSPYQLGTNYGYTF.

The V call is TRBV15, the J call TRBJ1-1; D remains ambiguous. The germline V gene encodes CDR1 LNHNV and CDR2 YYDKDF (reference sequence). This CDR3 is built from 13 residues. V dropped 0 bases and J dropped 11 bases, with 13 bases sitting between them. The CDR3 sequence: CATSRDPASRAFF. The CDR3 nucleotides are TGTGCCACCAGCAGAGATCCTGCTTCAAGGGCTTTCTTT.

The rearrangement joins TRBV4-3 to TRBJ1-6; D is uncertain. The CDR3 totals 15 residues. V was cut by 2 bases and J by 6 bases, with 11 bases left in between. CDR1 LGHNA and CDR2 YSLEER come from the germline V gene. CDR3 in amino acids: CASSQSSEFNSPLHF. CDR3 sequence (DNA): TGCGCCAGCAGCCAATCTTCAGAGTTTAATTCACCCCTCCACTTT.

The chain has TRBV7-9 and TRBJ1-5; D unclear. The CDR3 runs 15 residues. The germline V gene encodes CDR1 SEHNR and CDR2 FQNEAQ (reference sequence). Trimming left V 5 bases short and J 0 bases short, with 11 bases between. CDR3 in DNA: TGTGCCAGCAGCCCCGACGCGAATAGCAATCAGCCCCAGCATTTT. Amino acid sequence: CASSPDANSNQPQHF.

J is TRBJ2-7 and V is TRBV6-1; D is undetermined. The CDR3 spans 14 residues. Trimming stripped 1 base from V and 4 bases from J, with 11 bases between. Germline V lookup: CDR1 MNHNS, CDR2 SASEGT. CDR3 loop: CASSEGVTPYEQYF. For the CDR3, the DNA is TGTGCCAGCAGTGAAGGCGTGACCCCATACGAGCAGTACTTC.

The J gene is TRBJ2-6, the V gene TRBV13; TRBD1 aligns across 10 bases. With 1 base clipped from V and 4 bases from J, the junction kept 10 bases outside the gene matches. This CDR3 contains 19 residues. From germline, CDR1 is PRHDT and CDR2 FYEKMQ (reference sequence). Here the CDR3 reads CASSLERQGAPGGANVLTF. CDR3 in DNA: TGTGCCAGCAGCTTAGAGAGACAGGGGGCGCCTGGAGGGGCCAACGTCCTGACTTTC.